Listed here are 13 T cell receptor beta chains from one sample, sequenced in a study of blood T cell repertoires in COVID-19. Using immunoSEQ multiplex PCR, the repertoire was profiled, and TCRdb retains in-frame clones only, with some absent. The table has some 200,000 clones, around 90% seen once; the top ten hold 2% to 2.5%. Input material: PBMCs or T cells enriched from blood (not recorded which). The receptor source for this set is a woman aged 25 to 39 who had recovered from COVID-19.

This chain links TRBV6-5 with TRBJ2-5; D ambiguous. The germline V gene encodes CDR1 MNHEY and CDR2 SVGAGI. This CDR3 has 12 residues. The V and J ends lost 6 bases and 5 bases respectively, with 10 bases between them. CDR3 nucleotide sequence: TGTGCCAGCAGCCCGCGCCGGGAGACCCAGTACTTC. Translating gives CASSPRRETQYF.

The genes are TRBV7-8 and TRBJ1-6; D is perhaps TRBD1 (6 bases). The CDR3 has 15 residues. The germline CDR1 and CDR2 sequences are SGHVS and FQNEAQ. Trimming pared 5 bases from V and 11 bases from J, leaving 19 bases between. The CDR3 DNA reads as TGTGCCAGCAGCCCAAGAGGGGGATTACTGGCACCCCTCCACTTT. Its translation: CASSPRGGLLAPLHF. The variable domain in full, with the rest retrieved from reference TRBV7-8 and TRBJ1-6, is GAGVSQSPRYKVAKRGQDVALRCDPISGHVSLFWYQQALGQGPEFLTYFQNEAQLDKSGLPSDRFFAERPEGSVSTLKIQRTQQEDSAVYLCASSPRGGLLAPLHFGNGTRLTVT.

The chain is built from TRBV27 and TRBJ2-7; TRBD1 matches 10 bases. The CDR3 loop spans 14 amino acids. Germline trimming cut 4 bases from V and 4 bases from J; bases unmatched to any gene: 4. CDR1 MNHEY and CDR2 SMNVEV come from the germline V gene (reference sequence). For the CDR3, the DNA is TGTGCCAGCAGTTGGACAGGGGGGGTGTACGAGCAGTACTTC. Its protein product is CASSWTGGVYEQYF.

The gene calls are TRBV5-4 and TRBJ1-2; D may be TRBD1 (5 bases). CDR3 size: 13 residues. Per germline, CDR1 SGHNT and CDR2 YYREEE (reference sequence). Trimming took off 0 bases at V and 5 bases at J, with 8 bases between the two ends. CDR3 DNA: TGTGCCAGCAGCTTGGGGGGGGATTATGGCTACACCTTC. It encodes CASSLGGDYGYTF.

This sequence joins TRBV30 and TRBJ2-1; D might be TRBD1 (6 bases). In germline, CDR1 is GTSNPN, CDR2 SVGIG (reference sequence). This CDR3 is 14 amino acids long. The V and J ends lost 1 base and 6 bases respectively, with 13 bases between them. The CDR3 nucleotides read TGTGCCTGGAGTGCAGGGGAAGGGGTCAATGAGCAGTTCTTC. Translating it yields CAWSAGEGVNEQFF.

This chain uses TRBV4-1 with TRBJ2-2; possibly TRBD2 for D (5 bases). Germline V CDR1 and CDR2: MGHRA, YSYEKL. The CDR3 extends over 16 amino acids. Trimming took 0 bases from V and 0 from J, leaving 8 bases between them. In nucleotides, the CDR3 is TGCGCCAGCAGCCAAGAGGTCGGGGCGAACACCGGGGAGCTGTTTTTT. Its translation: CASSQEVGANTGELFF.

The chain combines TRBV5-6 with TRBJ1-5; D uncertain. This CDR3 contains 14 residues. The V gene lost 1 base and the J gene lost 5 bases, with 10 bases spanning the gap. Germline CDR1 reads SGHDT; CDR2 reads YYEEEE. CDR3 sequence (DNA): TGTGCCAGCAGCTTGTTAGGACTGGATCAGCCCCAGCATTTT. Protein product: CASSLLGLDQPQHF.

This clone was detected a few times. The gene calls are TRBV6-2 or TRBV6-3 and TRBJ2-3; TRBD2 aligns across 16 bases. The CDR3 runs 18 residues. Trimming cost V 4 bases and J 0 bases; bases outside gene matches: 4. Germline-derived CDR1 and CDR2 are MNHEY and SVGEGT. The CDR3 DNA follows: TGTGCCAGCAGTTTTCCGGGACTAGCGGGGGGGAGCACAGATACGCAGTATTTT. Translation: CASSFPGLAGGSTDTQYF.

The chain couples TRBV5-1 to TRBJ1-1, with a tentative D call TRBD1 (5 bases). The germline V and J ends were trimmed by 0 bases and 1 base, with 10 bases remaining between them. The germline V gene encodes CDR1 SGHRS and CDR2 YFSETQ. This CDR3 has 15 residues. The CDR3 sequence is CASSLDPGGNTEAFF. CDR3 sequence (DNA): TGCGCCAGCAGCTTGGATCCGGGGGGGAACACTGAAGCTTTCTTT.

For the CDR3, the DNA is TGTGCCAGTAGTATCCGGCAGGGAAGGGAAACAGATACGCAGTATTTT. It codes for CASSIRQGRETDTQYF. The chain links TRBV19 to TRBJ2-3; D is possibly TRBD1 (5 bases). The CDR3 is 16 amino acids. The V gene's germline CDR1 is LNHDA and CDR2 SQIVND (reference sequence). Trimming stripped 3 bases from V and 3 bases from J, with 16 bases between.

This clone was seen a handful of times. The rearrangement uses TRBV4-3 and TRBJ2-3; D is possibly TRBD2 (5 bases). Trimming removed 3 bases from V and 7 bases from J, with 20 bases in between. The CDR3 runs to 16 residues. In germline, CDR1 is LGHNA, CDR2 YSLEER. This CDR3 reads CASSQTDAAVGNTQYF. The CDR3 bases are TGCGCCAGCAGCCAGACGGACGCAGCGGTAGGAAATACGCAGTATTTT.

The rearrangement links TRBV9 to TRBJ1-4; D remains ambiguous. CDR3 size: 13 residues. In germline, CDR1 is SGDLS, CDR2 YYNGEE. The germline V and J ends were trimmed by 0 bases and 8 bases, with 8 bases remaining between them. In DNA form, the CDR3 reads TGTGCCAGCAGCGTAGTGACCGGGGAAAAACTGTTTTTT. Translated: CASSVVTGEKLFF.

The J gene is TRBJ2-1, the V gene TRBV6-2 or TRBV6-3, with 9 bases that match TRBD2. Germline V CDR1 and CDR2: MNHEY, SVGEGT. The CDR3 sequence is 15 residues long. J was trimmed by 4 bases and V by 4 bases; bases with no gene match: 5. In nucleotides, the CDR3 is TGTGCCAGCAGTTTATCTAGCGGGACATACAATGAGCAGTTCTTC. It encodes CASSLSSGTYNEQFF.